One and the same sample provided the 14 T cell receptor beta chains below, sequenced in a study of CD8 T cells in Susac syndrome. Random hexamers primed reverse transcription of 0.5 to 1 ug RNA. Using its own MiXCR run on the immunoSEQ multiplex PCR reads, TCRdb lists one record per CDR3 protein. Among 90,000 to 150,000 distinct CDR3 sequences, just under 95% were seen once, and the ten largest hold 0.085% to 0.095%. What was sequenced was CD4+ T cells from PBMCs. The receptors derive from a human donor with multiple sclerosis.

This clonotype was recorded once. This sequence joins TRBV5-6 and TRBJ1-5; D is ambiguous. This CDR3 comprises 16 residues. Trimming took off 0 bases at V and 1 base at J, with 11 bases between the two ends. Germline-derived CDR1 and CDR2 are SGHDT and YYEEEE. The CDR3 reads CASSLAGRWSNQPQHF. CDR3 nucleotides: TGTGCCAGCAGCTTGGCTGGCAGATGGAGCAATCAGCCCCAGCATTTT.

The chain uses TRBV19 and TRBJ1-3; D uncertain. The CDR3 extends over 13 amino acids. The germline gives CDR1 LNHDA, CDR2 SQIVND (reference sequence). Trimming took 7 bases from V and 7 from J, leaving 14 bases between them. In DNA form, the CDR3 reads TGTGCCAGTATCGGCAGCCGCGGGAACACCATATATTTT. Its translation is CASIGSRGNTIYF.

The chain joins TRBV19 to TRBJ2-3; D is uncertain. The CDR3 runs to 12 residues. Trimming stripped 6 bases from V and 5 bases from J, with 9 bases between. The germline gives CDR1 LNHDA, CDR2 SQIVND (reference sequence). The CDR3 nucleotides are TGTGCCAGTAGCATGCTCAGAGATACGCAGTATTTT. Translation gives CASSMLRDTQYF.

This chain uses TRBV9 with TRBJ2-7; 9 bases map to TRBD2. There are 14 residues in the CDR3. Germline CDR1 and CDR2: SGDLS and YYNGEE. Trimming at V came to 0 bases and at J to 6 bases, leaving 4 bases not matched to a gene. This CDR3 reads CASSVDLAGREQYF. The CDR3 DNA reads as TGTGCCAGCAGCGTAGATCTAGCGGGACGCGAGCAGTACTTC. Full variable domain (missing parts from reference TRBV9 and TRBJ2-7): DSGVTQTPKHLITATGQRVTLRCSPRSGDLSVYWYQQSLDQGLQFLIQYYNGEERAKGNILERFSAQQFPDLHSELNLSSLELGDSALYFCASSVDLAGREQYFGPGTRLTVT.

This chain connects TRBV4-3 to TRBJ2-3; 7 nucleotides align to TRBD1. V shed 5 bases and J 1 base; nucleotides not matched to a gene: 15. Looked up from germline, CDR1 is LGHNA and CDR2 is YSLEER. The CDR3 spans 18 residues. In DNA, the CDR3 is TGCGCCAGCAGCTACGGACGGACCGCAGGGGGTGGCACAGATACGCAGTATTTT. It translates to CASSYGRTAGGGTDTQYF.

V gene TRBV18 combines with J gene TRBJ2-1, with D unclear. Germline CDR1 reads KGHSH; CDR2 reads LQKENI. The CDR3 totals 14 residues. V lost 3 bases to trimming and J lost 5 bases, with 11 bases between them. The CDR3 bases are TGTGCCAGCTCACCGACGGCGAACAACAATGAGCAGTTCTTC. Encoded protein: CASSPTANNNEQFF.

The chain recombines TRBV5-1 with TRBJ2-1; 11 nucleotides align to TRBD2. V shed 0 bases and J 8 bases; nucleotides not matched to a gene: 4. Germline lookup yields CDR1 SGHRS and CDR2 YFSETQ. This CDR3 is 15 amino acids long. CDR3 residues: CASSLVSGGADEQFF. For the CDR3, the DNA is TGCGCCAGCAGCTTGGTTAGCGGGGGGGCTGATGAGCAGTTCTTC.

The V call is TRBV19, the J call TRBJ1-5, with D possibly matching TRBD1 (5 bases). The CDR3 is made up of 12 amino acids. Germline V gene lookup returns CDR1 LNHDA and CDR2 SQIVND (reference sequence). V lost 7 bases and J lost 6, with 10 bases in between. The CDR3, as DNA: TGTGCCAGTACGGGGGGATTTCAGCCCCAGCATTTT. Residues: CASTGGFQPQHF.

The V and J genes are TRBV27 and TRBJ2-3; 7 bases are a match to TRBD1. The CDR3 has 15 amino acids. V dropped 6 bases and J dropped 3; count of bases not matched to a gene: 9. Germline CDR1 is MNHEY and CDR2 is SMNVEV (reference sequence). In nucleotides, the CDR3 is TGTGCCAGCAGCCCGGACAGGTTAATAACAGATACGCAGTATTTT. Translation gives CASSPDRLITDTQYF.

This sequence joins TRBV20-1 and TRBJ1-4; possible D gene TRBD1, 5 bases. V was trimmed by 0 bases and J by 7 bases, leaving 9 bases between them. The germline V gene encodes CDR1 DFQATT and CDR2 SNEGSKA (reference sequence). There are 13 residues in the CDR3. The CDR3 is CSARDRRVEKLFF. The DNA for the CDR3 is TGCAGTGCTAGAGATCGCAGGGTTGAAAAACTGTTTTTT.

This clonotype was picked up one time. This chain connects TRBV5-6 to TRBJ2-5; the match to TRBD1 covers 7 bases. The V gene end was trimmed by 6 bases and the J gene end by 4 bases; junction bases not matched to a gene: 9. Germline values: CDR1 SGHDT, CDR2 YYEEEE. The CDR3 is made up of 14 amino acids. The DNA of the CDR3 is TGTGCCAGCACCAACCCCTACAGGGGAGAGACCCAGTACTTC. It is translated as CASTNPYRGETQYF.

This chain uses TRBV12-3 or TRBV12-4 with TRBJ1-5; no definite D call. The CDR3 spans 13 residues. V lost 7 bases and J lost 0, with 7 bases in between. CDR3 in DNA: TGTGCCAGCAATCAGAATAGCAATCAGCCCCAGCATTTT. Its translation: CASNQNSNQPQHF.

This clonotype has just one count. The genes are TRBV4-2 and TRBJ2-1; D may be TRBD2 (5 bases). Trimming shortened V by 3 bases and J by 8 bases, and 23 bases separated the two germline ends. Germline-derived CDR1 and CDR2 are LGHNA and YNFKEQ. CDR3 length equals 17 residues. In DNA, the CDR3 is TGTGCCAGCAGCCAGGTCGGGTTTTCTGGCCCGCGGGATGAGCAGTTCTTC. This encodes CASSQVGFSGPRDEQFF.

The chain recombines TRBV7-9 with TRBJ2-7; TRBD1 might be the D (5 bases). The V gene's germline CDR1 is SEHNR and CDR2 FQNEAQ (reference sequence). CDR3 length equals 15 residues. V lost 6 bases to trimming and J lost 5 bases, with 20 bases between them. This chain's CDR3 is CASRKGLVADHEQYF. CDR3 nucleotide sequence: TGTGCCAGCAGAAAGGGGTTGGTAGCAGACCACGAGCAGTACTTC.